This TCR beta chain appears in the sequencing data of a study of brain metastases from non-small cell lung cancer. With respect to this clone: What it binds is unknown.

The assay was immunoSEQ multiplex PCR, and TCRdb's table has in-frame clones only and misses some. The profile shows some 4,700 clones, around 83% of them singletons. Study conclusions and caveats: Paired brain metastases and primary tumors largely shared TCR repertoires. Compared with their matched primary tumors, around 60% of brain metastases showed expanded T-cell clones. T-cell infiltration was lower in brain metastases than primaries (P < 0.001).

The germline CDR1 and CDR2 sequences are LGHNA and YSLEER. The V end was cut by 0 bases, the J end by 1 base, with 9 bases between. This CDR3 has 15 amino acids. J is TRBJ2-5 and V is TRBV4-3, with D perhaps TRBD1 or TRBD2 (5 bases each). Specimen: primary lung tumor tissue. This sequence originates from a donor aged 40 or over with non-small cell lung cancer. The CDR3 region is CASSQDNGTQETQYF. In nucleotides, the CDR3 is TGCGCCAGCAGCCAAGATAACGGGACCCAAGAGACCCAGTACTTC.